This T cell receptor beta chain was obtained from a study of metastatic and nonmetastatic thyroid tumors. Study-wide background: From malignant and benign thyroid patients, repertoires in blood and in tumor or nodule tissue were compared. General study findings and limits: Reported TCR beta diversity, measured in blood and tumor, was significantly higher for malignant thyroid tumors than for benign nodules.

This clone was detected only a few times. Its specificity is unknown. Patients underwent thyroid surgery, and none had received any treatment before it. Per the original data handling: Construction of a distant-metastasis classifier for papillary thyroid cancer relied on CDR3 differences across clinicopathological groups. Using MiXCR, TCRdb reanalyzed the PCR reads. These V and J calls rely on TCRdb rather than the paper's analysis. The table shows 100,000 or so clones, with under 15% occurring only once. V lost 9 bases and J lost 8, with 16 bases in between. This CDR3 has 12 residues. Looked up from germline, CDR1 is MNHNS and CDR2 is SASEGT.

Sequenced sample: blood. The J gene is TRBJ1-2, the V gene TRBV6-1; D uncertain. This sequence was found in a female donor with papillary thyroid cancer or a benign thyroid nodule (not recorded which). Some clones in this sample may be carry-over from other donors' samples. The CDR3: CARRERPGGYTF. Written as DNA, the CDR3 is TGTGCCAGAAGGGAGCGCCCTGGGGGCTACACCTTC.